Below, 26 T cell receptor beta chains from the same sample are listed, as sequenced in a study of blood T cells in healthy people across ages. A second PCR, run for about 6 to 11 cycles, used a sample-barcoded 5' primer plus a J-beta primer mix. TCRdb passed the 5' RACE reads through MiXCR, listing each CDR3 protein once. This table holds about 1.5 million distinct CDR3 sequences, about 40% found once. The sequencing input was blood. These receptors came from a woman aged 18-29 years in good health.

The rearrangement uses TRBV20-1 and TRBJ2-7; 8 bases are a match to TRBD2. Germline V gene lookup returns CDR1 DFQATT and CDR2 SNEGSKA (reference sequence). This CDR3 spans 15 amino acids. Losses at the gene ends were 5 bases for V and 4 bases for J; bases not matched to a gene: 13. The CDR3 spells CSALVPGRGGYEQYF. The CDR3 region has the DNA TGCAGTGCTTTAGTGCCCGGCCGGGGGGGGTACGAGCAGTACTTC.

This clonotype has a handful of counts. This chain uses TRBV27 with TRBJ2-1, with a possible D match to TRBD1 (5 bases). The CDR3 covers 12 residues. Trimming removed 5 bases at V and 9 bases at J, with 11 bases between. Germline V gene sequence: CDR1 MNHEY, CDR2 SMNVEV (reference sequence). The CDR3 sequence is CASSRGTGEQFF. The CDR3, as DNA: TGTGCCAGCAGTAGGGGAACGGGTGAGCAGTTCTTC.

Turning to this clonotype: The junction and the germline gene differ at one end; a read error may be behind it. The CDR3 protein is CACSRGQGAQPQHF. DNA of the CDR3: TGTGCCTGCAGTCGCGGACAGGGGGCTCAGCCCCAGCATTTT. This rearrangement joins TRBV12-3 or TRBV12-4 to TRBJ1-5; 11 bases align to TRBD1. This CDR3 has 14 residues.

Turning to this clonotype: A much larger clone sits a single nucleotide away, making a read error possible. The V and J genes are TRBV7-3 and TRBJ2-5, with 8 nucleotides matching TRBD2. CDR3 length: 15 residues. V lost 3 bases, J lost 11 bases, and 14 bases stayed unmatched. Germline CDR1 is SGHTA and CDR2 is FQGTGA. For the CDR3, the DNA is TGTGCCAGCAGCTTTGCTAGCGGGTTGAGTAGGGAGCAGTACTTC. Its protein product is CASSFASGLSREQYF.

Concerning this clonotype itself: Mismatch with germline at one junction end may stem from a read error. The genes are TRBV6-6 and TRBJ1-5; no clear D. The CDR3 is made up of 13 amino acids. Germline CDR1 and CDR2: MNHNY and SVGAGI (reference sequence). The CDR3 coding sequence is TGTGCCAGCAGTTATACAGCTAATCACCCCCAGCATTTT. Amino acid sequence: CASSYTANHPQHF.

This clonotype was seen ten or more times. DNA of the CDR3: TGTGCCAGCAGTTACAGCGGGGGCTCCTACAATGAGCAGTTCTTC. It specifies CASSYSGGSYNEQFF. The chain carries TRBV2 and TRBJ2-1; 8 bases map to TRBD2. Trimming at V came to 5 bases and at J to 0 bases, leaving 3 bases not matched to a gene. The CDR3 runs 15 residues. The germline V gene has CDR1 SNHLY and CDR2 FYNNEI. The full variable domain, its missing parts supplied by reference TRBV2 and TRBJ2-1, is EPEVTQTPSHQVTQMGQEVILRCVPISNHLYFYWYRQILGQKVEFLVSFYNNEISEKSEIFDDQFSVERPDGSNFTLKIRSTKLEDSAMYFCASSYSGGSYNEQFFGPGTRLTVL.

J is TRBJ2-4 and V is TRBV7-9; the D gene could be TRBD1 or TRBD2 (7 bases each). Germline values: CDR1 SEHNR, CDR2 FQNEAQ (reference sequence). V was cut by 7 bases and J by 13 bases, with 38 bases left in between. CDR3 length: 19 residues. Here the CDR3 DNA reads TGTGCCAGCATCCCGCCGGGACAGCGGAGTCGAGCGGGACCCTATGGGCAGTACTTC. It is translated as CASIPPGQRSRAGPYGQYF.

With respect to this clonotype: Germline is not matched at one junction end, which may reflect a read error. The V gene is TRBV25-1, the J gene TRBJ2-7; D perhaps matches TRBD1 (6 bases). The CDR3 consists of 15 residues. CDR1 and CDR2 from the germline V gene are MGHDK and SYGVNS. The chain's CDR3 is CVSSDDRTPSYEQYF. The CDR3, as DNA: TGTGTCAGCAGTGACGACAGGACCCCCTCCTACGAGCAGTACTTC.

V is TRBV12-3 or TRBV12-4 and J is TRBJ1-1, with D tentatively TRBD1 (6 bases). This CDR3 has 16 amino acids. Trimming took 5 bases from V and 2 from J, leaving 18 bases between them. The DNA for the CDR3 is TGTGCCAGCAGTCCACCTCGGGACATGGGTAACACTGAAGCTTTCTTT. This gives the protein CASSPPRDMGNTEAFF.

This chain joins TRBV27 and TRBJ2-3, with D unresolved. Germline loops: CDR1 MNHEY, CDR2 SMNVEV (reference sequence). V lost 6 bases to trimming and J lost 2 bases, with 15 bases between them. The CDR3 extends over 15 amino acids. CDR3 DNA sequence: TGTGCCAGCAGCGCCTTAGAGGAGTACACAGATACGCAGTATTTT. Residues: CASSALEEYTDTQYF.

The CDR3 bases are TGTGCCAGCAGTACCCTGGGCAGGTCCTACGAGCAGTACTTC. Translating it yields CASSTLGRSYEQYF. The chain carries TRBV6-5 and TRBJ2-7; D ambiguous. Germline CDR1 MNHEY, CDR2 SVGAGI. CDR3 size: 14 residues. Trimming left V 5 bases short and J 1 base short, with 12 bases between.

The chain recombines TRBV28 with TRBJ1-2; D not certain. Germline lookup yields CDR1 MDHEN and CDR2 SYDVKM. The CDR3 runs to 11 residues. The CDR3 region is CATGWNYGYTF. As DNA, the CDR3 is TGTGCTACTGGGTGGAACTATGGCTACACCTTC.

V and J are TRBV14 and TRBJ1-2, with D unclear. Germline V gene sequence: CDR1 SGHDN, CDR2 FVKESK. The CDR3 has 16 amino acids. Trimming removed 10 bases at V and 0 bases at J, with 21 bases between. As DNA, the CDR3 is TGTGCCACCCGGACCGCCCCAAGGGCCTCTAACTATGGCTACACCTTC. Its translation is CATRTAPRASNYGYTF.

Here the CDR3 reads CASSYGAGGSDTQYF. The CDR3 DNA follows: TGTGCCAGCAGTTACGGAGCGGGAGGGTCAGATACGCAGTATTTT. The V and J genes are TRBV6-2 or TRBV6-3 and TRBJ2-3; 10 nucleotides align to TRBD2. CDR1 and CDR2 (germline): MNHEY, SVGEGT. The CDR3 has 15 residues. V lost 2 bases and J lost 4; bases outside the gene matches: 3.

V and J are TRBV29-1 and TRBJ2-1; possible D gene TRBD2, 5 bases. The assigned J gene may be wrong: the sequence end matches TRBJ2-7 better. Germline-derived CDR1 and CDR2 are SQVTM and ANQGSEA. The CDR3 consists of 16 residues. This chain's CDR3 is CSVEDLPGSSYNEQYF. CDR3 DNA sequence: TGCAGCGTTGAGGATCTTCCTGGGAGCTCCTACAATGAGCAGTACTTC.

In its sample, this clonotype was seen a few times. This sequence joins TRBV6-5 and TRBJ2-2; TRBD2 is a possible D gene (7 bases). Trimming cost V 6 bases and J 6 bases, with 20 bases left between them. The V gene's germline CDR1 is MNHEY and CDR2 SVGAGI. This CDR3 is built from 16 residues. Here the CDR3 DNA reads TGTGCCAGCAGAGACGGGGGGCGTCGGCTTTCCGGGGAGCTGTTTTTT. It codes for CASRDGGRRLSGELFF.

The chain employs TRBV30 and TRBJ1-2; TRBD1 might be the D (6 bases). V lost 8 bases and J 2 bases, leaving 15 bases between the germline ends. The CDR3 runs to 13 residues. Germline V lookup: CDR1 GTSNPN, CDR2 SVGIG (reference sequence). In DNA form, the CDR3 reads TGTGCCGGACTAGGACAGAGAAACTATGGCTACACCTTC. This sequence encodes CAGLGQRNYGYTF.

The gene calls are TRBV20-1 and TRBJ2-5; 8 nucleotides align to TRBD2. The CDR3 runs 17 residues. Per germline, CDR1 DFQATT and CDR2 SNEGSKA (reference sequence). Unmatched junction bases numbered 13, after V lost 0 bases and J lost 4 bases. The CDR3 loop is CSARDRWTGGPGETQYF. In DNA, the CDR3 is TGCAGTGCTAGAGATCGTTGGACGGGGGGGCCGGGAGAGACCCAGTACTTC.

The V and J genes are TRBV3-1 and TRBJ1-5; TRBD1 matches at 8 bases. The CDR3 contains 14 residues. V trimming: 2 bases; J trimming: 11 bases; junction bases outside the gene matches: 8. Germline assignment: CDR1 LGHDT and CDR2 YNNKEL (reference sequence). The CDR3 DNA follows: TGTGCCAGCAGCCAATCGTCAGGGGGCATAGCCCAGCATTTT. Its protein is CASSQSSGGIAQHF.

This chain connects TRBV5-1 to TRBJ2-2; D might be TRBD1 or TRBD2, each matching 6 bases. The CDR3 consists of 16 residues. Germline V gene sequence: CDR1 SGHRS, CDR2 YFSETQ. Trimming stripped 4 bases from V and 2 bases from J, with 15 bases between. The CDR3: CASSGSGGQNTGELFF. CDR3 coding DNA: TGCGCCAGCAGCGGCAGTGGGGGGCAAAACACCGGGGAGCTGTTTTTT.

This clonotype came up once. The chain employs TRBV6-4 and TRBJ2-1; 10 nucleotides match TRBD2. This CDR3 is 16 amino acids long. Germline V gene lookup returns CDR1 MRHNA and CDR2 SNTAGT. Trimming took 4 bases from V and 8 from J; bases not matched to a gene: 11. The CDR3 nucleotides are TGTGCCAGCAGTGTCGGGACTAGCGTTGAAGGGGATGAGCAGTTCTTC. Translation: CASSVGTSVEGDEQFF.

This rearrangement joins TRBV5-1 to TRBJ2-1; 8 bases fit TRBD2. CDR1 and CDR2 from the germline V gene are SGHRS and YFSETQ. The CDR3 covers 16 residues. The ends lost 1 base at V and 5 bases at J; junction bases unmatched: 8. The CDR3 loop is CASSLSERERNNEQFF. The CDR3 DNA reads as TGCGCCAGCAGCTTGTCGGAGCGGGAGCGGAACAATGAGCAGTTCTTC.

This clonotype was observed a few times. The V gene is TRBV19, the J gene TRBJ1-2; 7 nucleotides line up with TRBD1. V gave up 5 bases and J gave up 6 bases; unmatched junction bases: 6. Germline-derived CDR1 and CDR2 are LNHDA and SQIVND (reference sequence). The CDR3 has 13 residues. The CDR3 region is CASSARDSHGYTF. CDR3 bases: TGTGCCAGTAGTGCCCGGGACAGTCATGGCTACACCTTC.

This clonotype was detected many times. V and J are TRBV12-3 or TRBV12-4 and TRBJ2-4, with TRBD2 matching over 7 bases. V trimming: 4 bases; J trimming: 7 bases; junction bases outside the gene matches: 7. The CDR3 is made up of 14 amino acids. The CDR3 DNA reads TGTGCCAGCAGTTACGGCGGGGGTTCGAACATTCAGTACTTC. Translated, it gives CASSYGGGSNIQYF.

The chain combines TRBV20-1 with TRBJ2-5; 10 nucleotides align to TRBD1. Germline CDR1 DFQATT, CDR2 SNEGSKA (reference sequence). Germline trimming cut 6 bases from V and 5 bases from J; bases unmatched to any gene: 9. This CDR3 comprises 14 residues. DNA for the CDR3: TGCAGTGCGAAGGACAGGGGGACTGGTGAGACCCAGTACTTC. Translation gives CSAKDRGTGETQYF.

Worth noting for this clonotype: One junction end disagrees with the germline gene, perhaps due to a read error. The chain recombines TRBV29-1 with TRBJ1-1; D may be TRBD1 (5 bases). Germline CDR1 reads SQVTM; CDR2 reads ANQGSEA. There are 13 residues in the CDR3. The CDR3 protein is CSVRVRENTEAFF. The CDR3 bases are TGCAGCGTTCGGGTCAGGGAGAACACTGAGGCTTTCTTT.